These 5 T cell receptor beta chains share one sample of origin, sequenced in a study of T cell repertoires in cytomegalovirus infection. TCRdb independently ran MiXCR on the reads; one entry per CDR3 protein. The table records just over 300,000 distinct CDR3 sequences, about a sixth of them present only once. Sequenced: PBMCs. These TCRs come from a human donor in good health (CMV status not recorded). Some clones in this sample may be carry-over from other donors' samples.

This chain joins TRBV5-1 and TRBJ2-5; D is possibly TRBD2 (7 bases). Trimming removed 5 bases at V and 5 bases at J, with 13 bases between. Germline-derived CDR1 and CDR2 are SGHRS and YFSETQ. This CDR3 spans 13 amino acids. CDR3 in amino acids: CASRLGGRETQYF. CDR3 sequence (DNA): TGCGCCAGCAGACTGGGGGGGCGCGAGACCCAGTACTTC. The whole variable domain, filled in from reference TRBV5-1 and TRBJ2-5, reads KAGVTQTPRYLIKTRGQQVTLSCSPISGHRSVSWYQQTPGQGLQFLFEYFSETQRNKGNFPGRFSGRQFSNSRSEMNVSTLELGDSALYLCASRLGGRETQYFGPGTRLLVL.

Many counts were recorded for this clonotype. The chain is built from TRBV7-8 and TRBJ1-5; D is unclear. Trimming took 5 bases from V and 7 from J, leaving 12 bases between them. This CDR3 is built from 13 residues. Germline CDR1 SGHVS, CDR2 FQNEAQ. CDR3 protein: CASSGRSGQPQHF. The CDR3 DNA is TGTGCCAGCAGCGGGAGGTCGGGGCAGCCCCAGCATTTT.

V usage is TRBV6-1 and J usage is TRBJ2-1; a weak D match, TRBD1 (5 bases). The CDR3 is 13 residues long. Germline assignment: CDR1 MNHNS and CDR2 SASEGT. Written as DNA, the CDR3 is TGTGCTGGCGCGGACACTGAATACAATGAGCAGTTCTTC. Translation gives CAGADTEYNEQFF.

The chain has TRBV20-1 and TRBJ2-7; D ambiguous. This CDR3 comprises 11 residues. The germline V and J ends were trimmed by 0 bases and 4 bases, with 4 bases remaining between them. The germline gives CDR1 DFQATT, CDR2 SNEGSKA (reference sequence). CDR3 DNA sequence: TGCAGTGCTAGAGAGGGTTACGAGCAGTACTTC. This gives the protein CSAREGYEQYF.

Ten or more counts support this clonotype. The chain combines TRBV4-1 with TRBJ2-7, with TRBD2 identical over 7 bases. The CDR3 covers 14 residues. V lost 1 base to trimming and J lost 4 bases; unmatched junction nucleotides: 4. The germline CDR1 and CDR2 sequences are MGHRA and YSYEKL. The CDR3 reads CASSQVGLVYEQYF. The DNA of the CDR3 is TGCGCCAGCAGCCAAGTCGGACTAGTTTACGAGCAGTACTTC.